This is a list of T cell receptor beta chains from one sample in a study of blood T cell repertoires in COVID-19. The method was immunoSEQ multiplex PCR; TCRdb's version includes in-frame clones alone and lacks a portion of them. The sample records fewer than 110,000 clones, almost 90% being singletons. Material: peripheral blood. The receptor set was obtained from a human donor in a cohort sampled during active COVID-19. CDR3s include the opening cysteine and the closing phenylalanine or tryptophan. Each record gives: J gene, D gene, clone size, V gene, CDR3 DNA, CDR3 protein. A D gene is named only where the DNA matches it firmly. The listing skips clone size in some rows; elsewhere it reads once, few, many or a size class.

TRBJ2-7 | - | - | TRBV5-6 | TGTGCCAGCAGTTATCCAGGGAGGACCTACGAGCAGTACTTC | CASSYPGRTYEQYF
TRBJ1-1 | TRBD1 | - | TRBV7-9 | TGTGCCAGCAGCCTTACAGGGGGGAAATCTGAAGCTTTCTTT | CASSLTGGKSEAFF
TRBJ1-5 | TRBD1 | - | TRBV19 | TGTGCCAGTAGTATCGGGACAGGGGGATCTCAGCCCCAGCATTTT | CASSIGTGGSQPQHF
TRBJ1-4 | - | - | TRBV4-3 | TGCGCCAGCAGCCCCGACAGTAATGAAAAACTGTTTTTT | CASSPDSNEKLFF
TRBJ2-3 | TRBD1 | - | TRBV18 | TGTGCCAGCTCACCGACAGGGGGCAGCAATACGCAGTATTTT | CASSPTGGSNTQYF
TRBJ2-7 | - | - | TRBV2 | TGTGCCAGCACGGGTGGCAGGGGCTCCTACGAGCAGTACTTC | CASTGGRGSYEQYF
TRBJ2-1 | TRBD2 | - | TRBV6-2/TRBV6-3 | TGTGCCAGCAGTTACCCCACTAGCGGTCGCTCCTACAATGAGCAGTTCTTC | CASSYPTSGRSYNEQFF
TRBJ2-1 | - | - | TRBV25-1 | TGTGCCAGCGGCCCTGTGGCAGGGTCGAGGCAGTTCTTC | CASGPVAGSRQFF
TRBJ1-4 | - | - | TRBV10-2 | TGCGCCAGCAGTGTTCAGGGTGAAAAACTGTTTTTT | CASSVQGEKLFF
TRBJ2-7 | - | - | TRBV5-1 | TGCGCCAGCAGCTTGCAGGGGCCGCCTAGCTGGGAGCAGTACTTC | CASSLQGPPSWEQYF
TRBJ2-3 | TRBD2 | - | TRBV15 | TGTGCCACCAGCTGGGGACTAGCGGGGTCCACAGATACGCAGTATTTT | CATSWGLAGSTDTQYF
TRBJ1-1 | - | - | TRBV6-6 | TGTGCCAGCAGCCTCGTACAGGGTATGGCGACTGAAGCTTTCTTT | CASSLVQGMATEAFF
TRBJ2-1 | TRBD2 | - | TRBV5-1 | TGCGCCAGCAGCTTGTTCGGCGGGAGACAATCCTACAATGAGCAGTTCTTC | CASSLFGGRQSYNEQFF
TRBJ2-3 | TRBD1 | - | TRBV2 | TGTGCCAGCAGTGAACCCGGACAGGGCACAGATACGCAGTATTTT | CASSEPGQGTDTQYF
TRBJ2-4 | - | - | TRBV6-5 | TGTGCCAGCACCACAACAAATAAAAACATTCAGTACTTC | CASTTTNKNIQYF
TRBJ1-1 | TRBD1 | - | TRBV6-4 | TGTGCCAGCAGACAAGACAGGGGGTTTGACACTGAAGCTTTCTTT | CASRQDRGFDTEAFF
TRBJ2-5 | TRBD1 | - | TRBV10-2 | TGCGCCATTGGGGACAGGGGGGCAGAGACCCAGTACTTC | CAIGDRGAETQYF
TRBJ2-1 | TRBD2 | - | TRBV4-1 | TGCGCCAGCAGCCAAGGGGCAGGGAGGGACAATGAGCAGTTCTTC | CASSQGAGRDNEQFF
TRBJ2-1 | - | - | TRBV10-3 | TGTGCCATCAGTGGGTCGGCGGGGCCCAATGAGCAGTTCTTC | CAISGSAGPNEQFF
TRBJ2-1 | TRBD2 | - | TRBV10-3 | TGTGCCACGGGGACTAGCGGGGGGGTAGGAAGGGATGAGCAGTTCTTC | CATGTSGGVGRDEQFF
TRBJ1-2 | TRBD1 | - | TRBV29-1 | TGCAGCGTTGAAGATCTTGGGGACAGGGGAAAGAGTGGCTACACCTTC | CSVEDLGDRGKSGYTF
TRBJ2-2 | TRBD2 | - | TRBV11-3 | TGTGCCAGCAGCTTAGCTAGCGGGAGCGAAAACACCGGGGAGCTGTTTTTT | CASSLASGSENTGELFF
TRBJ2-5 | - | - | TRBV10-1 | TGCGCCAGCGCGGCCATAGAGCAAGAGACCCAGTACTTC | CASAAIEQETQYF
TRBJ1-6 | TRBD1 | - | TRBV11-1 | TGTGCCAGCAGCGGACAGGAACATTCACCCCTCCACTTT | CASSGQEHSPLHF
TRBJ2-2 | TRBD1 | - | TRBV11-3 | TGTGCCAGCAGCAAGGACAGGGAATACACCGGGGAGCTGTTTTTT | CASSKDREYTGELFF
TRBJ2-7 | - | - | TRBV28 | TGTGCCAGCAGTCCCAGGGGTGGCGGTGACTACGAGCAGTACTTC | CASSPRGGGDYEQYF
TRBJ1-1 | - | - | TRBV25-1 | TGTGCCAGCAGTCTTCCAGGCGGGTATACTGAAGCTTTCTTT | CASSLPGGYTEAFF
TRBJ1-2 | TRBD1 | - | TRBV28 | TGTGCCAGCAGTTTGACAGGGGCCTATGGCTACACCTTC | CASSLTGAYGYTF
TRBJ2-1 | - | - | TRBV30 | TGTGCCTGGAGTGCTTCCTACAATGAGCAGTTCTTC | CAWSASYNEQFF
TRBJ2-1 | TRBD1 | once | TRBV5-4 | TGTGCCAGCAGCTTCCAGGGGGCGAGGGATGAGCAGTTCTTC | CASSFQGARDEQFF
TRBJ2-7 | - | - | TRBV6-4 | TGTGCCAGCAGTGTAGGGACAACCCCCTACGAGCAGTACTTC | CASSVGTTPYEQYF
TRBJ2-1 | - | - | TRBV9 | TGTGCCAGCAGCGCGTTTTTCAGGGGCAGGATGAATGAGCAGTTCTTC | CASSAFFRGRMNEQFF
TRBJ1-2 | - | - | TRBV3-1/TRBV3-2 | TGTGCCAGCAGCCAAGATAGTCGCCTCGGCTATGGCTACACCTTC | CASSQDSRLGYGYTF
TRBJ1-2 | TRBD1 | - | TRBV11-2 | TGTGCCAGCAGCCCGGGACAGGGCCTTCGAGGCTACACCTTC | CASSPGQGLRGYTF
TRBJ1-5 | - | once | TRBV11-2 | TGTGCCAGCAGCTTAGGGGGCTTGGATCAGCCCCAGCATTTT | CASSLGGLDQPQHF
TRBJ1-6 | TRBD1 | - | TRBV19 | TGTGCCAGCCGGGACAGGGGCCAGTCACCCCTCCACTTT | CASRDRGQSPLHF
TRBJ2-6 | - | - | TRBV19 | TGTGCCAGTAGTAACACAGGGTACGGTGGGGCCAACGTCCTGACTTTC | CASSNTGYGGANVLTF
TRBJ2-7 | TRBD1 | - | TRBV10-1 | TGCGCCAGCAGTCCGGGACAGGGGCTTTACGAGCAGTACTTC | CASSPGQGLYEQYF
TRBJ2-5 | TRBD1 | - | TRBV5-4 | TGTGCCAGCAGCTTCCAGGGGGCGCGGGTAGGGGAGGAGACCCAGTACTTC | CASSFQGARVGEETQYF
TRBJ2-2 | - | - | TRBV3-1/TRBV3-2 | TGTGCCAGCAGGAGGACAGGGGAGCTGTTTTTT | CASRRTGELFF
TRBJ2-7 | TRBD1 | - | TRBV11-3 | TGTGCCAGCAGCTTAGTGGGACAGGGGGAGCAGTACTTC | CASSLVGQGEQYF
TRBJ1-4 | - | - | TRBV7-2 | TGTGCCAGCAGCTTAGAAGCGGGGGCGAATGAAAAACTGTTTTTT | CASSLEAGANEKLFF
TRBJ1-4 | - | - | TRBV28 | TGTGCCAGCAGTTTAATCGGGTTAGGAGCTAATGAAAAACTGTTTTTT | CASSLIGLGANEKLFF
TRBJ2-1 | - | - | TRBV7-2 | TGTGCCAGCAGCCCTCAATCCTCCCCGCGAAGCTCCTACAATGAGCAGTTCTTC | CASSPQSSPRSSYNEQFF
TRBJ1-5 | - | - | TRBV6-4 | TGTGCCAGCAGTGACTCCCATGGACAGAGGAAGAACAATCAGCCCCAGCATTTT | CASSDSHGQRKNNQPQHF
TRBJ2-3 | TRBD2 | - | TRBV10-1 | TGCGCCAGCAGTGAGTCAGCTAGCGGGGGGACTAGCACAGATACGCAGTATTTT | CASSESASGGTSTDTQYF
TRBJ1-6 | - | - | TRBV19 | TGTGCCAGTAGTTCTACAGTGAGTGAGTCACCCCTCCACTTT | CASSSTVSESPLHF
TRBJ2-1 | TRBD2 | - | TRBV5-1 | TGCGCCAGCAGCTTGGTTGCTAGCGGCTCCTACAATGAGCAGTTCTTC | CASSLVASGSYNEQFF